This T cell receptor beta chain derives from a study of control samples from healthy donors and cancer patients. Deletions cut 10 bases from V and 0 bases from J, with 16 bases between. The CDR3 sequence is 15 residues long. Per the germline V gene, CDR1 is SNHLY and CDR2 is FYNNEI. Sequenced by immunoSEQ multiplex PCR; TCRdb stores in-frame clones only, minus some. The sample contains about 100,000 clones, 87% of which appear only once. This clonotype was obtained from a woman aged 50 to 60 in good health. Sequenced: blood. The chain links TRBV2 to TRBJ2-1; tentative D call: TRBD2 (7 bases). CDR3 in amino acids: CATGPRGASYNEQFF. The CDR3 DNA follows: TGTGCCACAGGTCCCCGGGGGGCCTCCTACAATGAGCAGTTCTTC.